The present T cell receptor beta chain was sequenced within a study of T cells after somatic rescue of genetic block. The table came from immunoSEQ multiplex PCR; TCRdb's copy has only in-frame clones and leaves some out. The sample gives tens of thousands of clones, about 96% of which show up once; around 0.083% is in the top ten. The sequence was collected from a child in the first two years of life. The specimen was peripheral blood mononuclear cells (PBMCs).

CDR3 region: CASGLSTRAAFF. CDR3 nucleotides: TGTGCTAGTGGTTTGTCTACACGGGCAGCTTTCTTT. The J gene is TRBJ1-1, the V gene TRBV12-5; D uncertain. CDR3 length: 12 amino acids. V was pared by 2 bases and J by 10 bases, with 11 bases between. From germline, CDR1 is LGHNT and CDR2 FRNRAP.